The 13 T cell receptor beta chains presented below share a single source sample, sequenced in a study of cytomegalovirus exposure and HLA in healthy donors. 13 Jbeta primers and 60 Vbeta primers were used for the PCR. Data came from immunoSEQ multiplex PCR; TCRdb stores just in-frame clones and leaves some out. The profile shows roughly 140,000 clones, around four fifths of them singletons. What was sequenced was PBMCs. The receptors derive from a female donor in good health and CMV-seronegative.

The chain uses TRBV5-1 and TRBJ2-6, with 7 bases aligning to TRBD2. The CDR3 extends over 18 amino acids. Germline-derived CDR1 and CDR2 are SGHRS and YFSETQ. With V trimmed by 3 bases and J by 1 base, 10 bases remained unmatched. CDR3 nucleotides: TGCGCCAGCAGCTCGCGGGGTAGCGGGTCTTCTGGGGCCAACGTCCTGACTTTC. It encodes CASSSRGSGSSGANVLTF.

The chain joins TRBV27 to TRBJ2-1; TRBD2 is a possible D gene (6 bases). The length of the CDR3 is 12 residues. Trimming stripped 6 bases from V and 9 bases from J, with 12 bases between. CDR1 and CDR2 from the germline V gene are MNHEY and SMNVEV (reference sequence). CDR3 nucleotides: TGTGCCAGCAGGAGGAGACTAGGTGAGCAGTTCTTC. Amino acids: CASRRRLGEQFF.

The chain has TRBV28 and TRBJ1-3; maybe TRBD1 (5 bases). Trimming cost V 6 bases and J 9 bases, with 15 bases left between them. This CDR3 is built from 13 residues. The germline CDR1 and CDR2 sequences are MDHEN and SYDVKM. The CDR3 is CASSSSGAGTIYF. The CDR3 coding sequence is TGTGCCAGCAGCTCAAGCGGGGCCGGCACCATATATTTT.

The rearrangement links TRBV27 to TRBJ2-7; 7 bases align to TRBD1. The CDR3 totals 13 residues. The germline V gene encodes CDR1 MNHEY and CDR2 SMNVEV (reference sequence). J gave up 3 bases and V 8 bases, and 7 bases lay outside the gene matches. The CDR3 region has the DNA TGTGCCAGCCGTCAGGGGGTCATCTACGAGCAGTACTTC. This codes for CASRQGVIYEQYF.

This clone was recorded a few times. The rearrangement joins TRBV5-8 to TRBJ2-3; no firm D call. Germline lookup yields CDR1 SGHTS and CDR2 YDEGEE. CDR3 length: 13 amino acids. V lost 4 bases and J lost 6, with 12 bases in between. The CDR3 DNA reads as TGTGCCAGCAGCCCCGACTCAGTGGATACGCAGTATTTT. It yields the protein CASSPDSVDTQYF. Supplemented by reference TRBV5-8 and TRBJ2-3, the full variable domain reads EAGVTQSPTHLIKTRGQQATLRCSPISGHTSVYWYQQALGLGLQFLLWYDEGEERNRGNFPPRFSGRQFPNYSSELNVNALELEDSALYLCASSPDSVDTQYFGPGTRLTVL.

V and J are TRBV29-1 and TRBJ2-1, with TRBD1 identical over 9 bases. This CDR3 is built from 14 residues. J was trimmed by 2 bases and V by 7 bases; bases with no gene match: 6. Germline-derived CDR1 and CDR2 are SQVTM and ANQGSEA. CDR3 coding DNA: TGCAGCGCAGGCCGGACAGGGGCCTACAATGAGCAGTTCTTC. Translating gives CSAGRTGAYNEQFF.

The genes are TRBV4-1 and TRBJ1-3, with a possible D match to TRBD1 (5 bases). The CDR3 is 16 amino acids. Deletions cut 3 bases from V and 0 bases from J, with 12 bases between. Per the germline V gene, CDR1 is MGHRA and CDR2 is YSYEKL. The CDR3 reads CASSHLDQGSGNTIYF. CDR3 nucleotide sequence: TGCGCCAGCAGCCACCTCGACCAGGGCTCTGGAAACACCATATATTTT.

This clone was seen repeatedly, ten times or more. V gene TRBV11-2 combines with J gene TRBJ2-1; D is uncertain. The V gene lost 1 base and the J gene lost 10 bases, with 11 bases spanning the gap. CDR3 length equals 13 residues. From germline, CDR1 is SGHAT and CDR2 FQNNGV. The CDR3 is CASSLGVAREQFF. CDR3 bases: TGTGCCAGCAGCTTAGGAGTCGCGCGGGAGCAGTTCTTC. Variable domain in full (rest from reference TRBV11-2 and TRBJ2-1): EAGVAQSPRYKIIEKRQSVAFWCNPISGHATLYWYQQILGQGPKLLIQFQNNGVVDDSQLPKDRFSAERLKGVDSTLKIQPAKLEDSAVYLCASSLGVAREQFFGPGTRLTVL.

The rearrangement links TRBV9 to TRBJ1-2, with TRBD1 matching 11 bases. The CDR3 extends over 13 amino acids. The ends lost 3 bases at V and 10 bases at J; junction bases unmatched: 5. Germline-derived CDR1 and CDR2 are SGDLS and YYNGEE. CDR3 loop: CASSDRDRGTYTF. The CDR3 region has the DNA TGTGCCAGCAGCGACCGGGACAGGGGGACCTACACCTTC.

J is TRBJ2-3 and V is TRBV5-4; 7 nucleotides align to TRBD2. Per the germline V gene, CDR1 is SGHNT and CDR2 is YYREEE (reference sequence). The V gene end was trimmed by 6 bases and the J gene end by 1 base; junction bases not matched to a gene: 8. The CDR3 has 15 amino acids. In nucleotides, the CDR3 is TGTGCCAGCACCCCTAGAGCGGGGCGCACAGATACGCAGTATTTT. Translation gives CASTPRAGRTDTQYF.

The chain joins TRBV15 to TRBJ1-1; 10 bases fit TRBD1. The junction had 17 bases not matched to a gene; V was cut back by 6 bases and J by 1 base. The CDR3 consists of 19 residues. CDR1 and CDR2 from the germline V gene are LNHNV and YYDKDF (reference sequence). CDR3 protein: CATRGATTYRDRGNTEAFF. CDR3 bases: TGTGCCACCAGAGGTGCAACCACTTACCGGGACAGGGGGAACACTGAAGCTTTCTTT.

The chain has TRBV6-1 and TRBJ2-7, with a tentative D call TRBD1 (5 bases). The CDR3 length is 16 residues. Germline values: CDR1 MNHNS, CDR2 SASEGT. V lost 3 bases and J lost 0, with 15 bases in between. The CDR3 protein is CASSEAPGQSSYEQYF. The CDR3 DNA reads as TGTGCCAGCAGTGAGGCCCCAGGGCAGAGCTCCTACGAGCAGTACTTC.

V usage is TRBV19 and J usage is TRBJ1-5; 9 bases fit TRBD1. The CDR3 is 15 residues long. Germline values: CDR1 LNHDA, CDR2 SQIVND (reference sequence). Germline trimming cut 3 bases from V and 3 bases from J; bases unmatched to any gene: 3. CDR3 in DNA: TGTGCCAGTAGTATTGGGACAGGGCCCAATCAGCCCCAGCATTTT. Amino acids: CASSIGTGPNQPQHF.